The 7 T cell receptor beta chains below come from one sample, sequenced in a study of blood T cell repertoires in COVID-19. Data came from immunoSEQ multiplex PCR; TCRdb stores just in-frame clones and leaves some out. Of some 220,000 clones in the sample, approximately 85% are singletons; the top ten hold approximately 5.1%. The sequencing input was peripheral blood. These receptor sequences come from a man aged 45-60 years with COVID-19, enrolled during active disease.

The count of this clone is one. The chain couples TRBV28 to TRBJ2-5; TRBD2 matches at 10 bases. Germline CDR1 and CDR2: MDHEN and SYDVKM. This CDR3 contains 15 residues. V shed 3 bases, J shed 5 bases, and the junction held 6 bases outside the gene matches. This CDR3 is CASSFLSGGVETQYF. CDR3 DNA: TGTGCCAGCAGTTTCTTGAGCGGGGGGGTGGAGACCCAGTACTTC.

CDR3 sequence reads: CASRQGQGATEAFF. For the CDR3, the DNA is TGTGCCAGCAGACAGGGACAGGGTGCCACTGAAGCTTTCTTT. The chain has TRBV9 and TRBJ1-1; TRBD1 aligns across 9 bases. Unmatched junction bases numbered 6, after V lost 5 bases and J lost 4 bases. The CDR3 covers 14 residues. Germline V gives CDR1 SGDLS, CDR2 YYNGEE.

CDR3 sequence: CASSGQGANYEQYF. CDR3 nucleotides: TGTGCCAGCAGTGGACAGGGGGCTAACTACGAGCAGTACTTC. The gene calls are TRBV2 and TRBJ2-7; 10 bases map to TRBD1. Germline CDR1 and CDR2: SNHLY and FYNNEI. V lost 4 bases to trimming and J lost 3 bases; unmatched junction nucleotides: 3. This CDR3 is 14 amino acids long.

V gene TRBV7-3 combines with J gene TRBJ1-1, with 9 bases aligning to TRBD1. The V gene's germline CDR1 is SGHTA and CDR2 FQGTGA. Germline trimming cut 5 bases from V and 4 bases from J; bases unmatched to any gene: 8. The CDR3 spans 15 residues. The CDR3 coding sequence is TGTGCCAGCAGCGCACAGGGGGCCAGTACCACTGAAGCTTTCTTT. This translates into CASSAQGASTTEAFF. Variable domain in full (rest from reference TRBV7-3 and TRBJ1-1): GAGVSQTPSNKVTEKGKYVELRCDPISGHTALYWYRQSLGQGPEFLIYFQGTGAADDSGLPNDRFFAVRPEGSVSTLKIQRTERGDSAVYLCASSAQGASTTEAFFGQGTRLTVV.

This clone was seen a single time. The chain is built from TRBV12-5 and TRBJ2-5, with 11 positions matching TRBD2. V lost 10 bases, J lost 3 bases, and 19 bases stayed unmatched. The CDR3 has 18 residues. Per germline, CDR1 LGHNT and CDR2 FRNRAP. The CDR3 nucleotides are TGTGCTACCTCCACTAGCGGGGGCGCCCGGGGTCGTAAAGAGACCCAGTACTTC. This sequence encodes CATSTSGGARGRKETQYF.

This chain joins TRBV4-1 and TRBJ1-2, with TRBD1 matching over 7 bases. After removal of 3 bases from V and 5 bases from J, the junction contained 12 bases not matched to a gene. This CDR3 has 16 amino acids. CDR1 MGHRA and CDR2 YSYEKL come from the germline V gene. The CDR3 DNA reads TGCGCCAGCAGCCAGGGTCGGGAGGGGGCTTCGTATGGCTACACCTTC. Amino acids: CASSQGREGASYGYTF.

V gene TRBV5-1 combines with J gene TRBJ2-5; 8 bases line up with TRBD2. CDR3 length: 15 amino acids. V lost 4 bases to trimming and J lost 2 bases; unmatched junction nucleotides: 7. Looked up from germline, CDR1 is SGHRS and CDR2 is YFSETQ. The DNA for the CDR3 is TGCGCCAGCAGCCTAGTCCGCGGGGGGCAAGAGACCCAGTACTTC. This encodes CASSLVRGGQETQYF.